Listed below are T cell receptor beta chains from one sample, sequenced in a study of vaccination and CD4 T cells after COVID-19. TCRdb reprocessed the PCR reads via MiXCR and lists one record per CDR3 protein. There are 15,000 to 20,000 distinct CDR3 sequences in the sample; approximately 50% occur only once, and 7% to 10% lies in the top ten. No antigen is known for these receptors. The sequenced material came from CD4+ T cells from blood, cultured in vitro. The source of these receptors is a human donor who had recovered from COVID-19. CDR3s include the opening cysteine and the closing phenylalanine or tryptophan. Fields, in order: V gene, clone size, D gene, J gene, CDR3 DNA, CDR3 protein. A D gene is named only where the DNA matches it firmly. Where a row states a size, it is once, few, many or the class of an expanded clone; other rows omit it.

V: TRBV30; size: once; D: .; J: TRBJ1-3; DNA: TGTGCCTGGAGGGGAGCAAATGGAAACACCATATATTTT; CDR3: CAWRGANGNTIYF
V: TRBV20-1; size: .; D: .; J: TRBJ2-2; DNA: TGCAGTGCTAGTGGTGCGGGGAGGTCTTTCACCGGGGAGCTGTTTTTT; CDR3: CSASGAGRSFTGELFF
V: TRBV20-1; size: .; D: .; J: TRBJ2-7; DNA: TGCAGTGCTAGACCCACAGCGGATTACGAGCAGTACTTC; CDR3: CSARPTADYEQYF
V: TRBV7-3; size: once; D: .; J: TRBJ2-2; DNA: TGTGCCAGCAGCTTACTGGGGGAGGGGGAGCTGTTTTTT; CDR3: CASSLLGEGELFF
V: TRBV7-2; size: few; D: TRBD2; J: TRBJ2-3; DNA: TGTGCCAGCAGCTTGTGGAGCGGGAGCGGCACGGCGGCGCAGTATTTT; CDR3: CASSLWSGSGTAAQYF
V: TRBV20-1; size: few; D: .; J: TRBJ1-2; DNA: TGCAGTGCTAGAGGGGGGGGGTCAACTTATGGCTACACCTTC; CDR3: CSARGGGSTYGYTF
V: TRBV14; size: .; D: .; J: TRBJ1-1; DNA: TGTGCCAGCAGCCTGACAGCGGGCACTGAAGCTTTCTTT; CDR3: CASSLTAGTEAFF
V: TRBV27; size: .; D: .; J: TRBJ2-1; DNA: TGTGCCAGCAGTTTGACGGGGGCCTCAGAGCAGTTCTTC; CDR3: CASSLTGASEQFF
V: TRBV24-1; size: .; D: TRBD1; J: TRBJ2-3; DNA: TGTGCCACCAGTGATTTGGGGACAGGGGGCGCAGATACGCAGTATTTT; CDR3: CATSDLGTGGADTQYF
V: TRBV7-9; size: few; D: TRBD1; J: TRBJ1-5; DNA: TGTGCCAGCAGCTTCTCTACAGGGGGCTACGGCAATCAGCCCCAGCATTTT; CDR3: CASSFSTGGYGNQPQHF
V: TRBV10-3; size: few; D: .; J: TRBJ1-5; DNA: TGTGCCATCAGTGCCCGTGAGGGTGTGGATCAGCCCCAGCATTTT; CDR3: CAISAREGVDQPQHF